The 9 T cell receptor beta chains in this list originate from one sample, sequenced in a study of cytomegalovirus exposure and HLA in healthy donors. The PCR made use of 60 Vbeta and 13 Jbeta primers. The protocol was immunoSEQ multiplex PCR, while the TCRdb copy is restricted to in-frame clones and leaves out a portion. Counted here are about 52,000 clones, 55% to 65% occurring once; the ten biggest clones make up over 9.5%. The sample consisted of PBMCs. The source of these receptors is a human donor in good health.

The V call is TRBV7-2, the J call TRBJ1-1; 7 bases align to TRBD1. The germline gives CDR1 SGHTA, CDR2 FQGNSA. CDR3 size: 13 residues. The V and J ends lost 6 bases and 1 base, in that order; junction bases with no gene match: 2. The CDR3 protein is CASRRQGNTEAFF. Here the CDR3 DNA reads TGTGCCAGCAGACGACAGGGGAACACTGAAGCTTTCTTT.

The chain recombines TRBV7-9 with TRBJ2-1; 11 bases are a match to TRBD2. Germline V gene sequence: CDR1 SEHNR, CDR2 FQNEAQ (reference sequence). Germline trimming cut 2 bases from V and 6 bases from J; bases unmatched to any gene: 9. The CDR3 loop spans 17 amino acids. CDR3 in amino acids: CASSLSSGGAKANEQFF. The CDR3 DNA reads TGTGCCAGCAGCTTAAGTAGCGGGGGGGCCAAGGCCAATGAGCAGTTCTTC.

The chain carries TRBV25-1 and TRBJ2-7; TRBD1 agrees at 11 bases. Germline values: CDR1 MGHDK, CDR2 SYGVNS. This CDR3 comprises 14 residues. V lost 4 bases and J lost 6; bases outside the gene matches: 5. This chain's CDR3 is CASSGTGGSGEQYF. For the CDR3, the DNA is TGTGCCAGCAGTGGGACAGGGGGCAGCGGCGAGCAGTACTTC.

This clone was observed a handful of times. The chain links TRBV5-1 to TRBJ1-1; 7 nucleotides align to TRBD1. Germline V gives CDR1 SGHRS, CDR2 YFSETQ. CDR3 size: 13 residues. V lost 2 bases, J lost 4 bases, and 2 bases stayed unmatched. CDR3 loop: CASSFAGGTEAFF. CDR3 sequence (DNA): TGCGCCAGCAGCTTCGCAGGGGGCACTGAAGCTTTCTTT.

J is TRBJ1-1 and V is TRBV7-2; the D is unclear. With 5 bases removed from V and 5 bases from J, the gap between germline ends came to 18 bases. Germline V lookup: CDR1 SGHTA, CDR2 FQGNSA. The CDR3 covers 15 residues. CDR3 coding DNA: TGTGCCAGCAGCCCCGCCCCAAGGAGGGAGACTGAAGCTTTCTTT. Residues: CASSPAPRRETEAFF.

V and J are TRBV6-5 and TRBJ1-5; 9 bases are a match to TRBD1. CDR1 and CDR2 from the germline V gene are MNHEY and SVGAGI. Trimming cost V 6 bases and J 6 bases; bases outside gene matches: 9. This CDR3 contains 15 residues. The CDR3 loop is CASRSGQGGGQPQHF. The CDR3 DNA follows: TGTGCCAGCAGATCGGGACAGGGTGGCGGTCAGCCCCAGCATTTT.

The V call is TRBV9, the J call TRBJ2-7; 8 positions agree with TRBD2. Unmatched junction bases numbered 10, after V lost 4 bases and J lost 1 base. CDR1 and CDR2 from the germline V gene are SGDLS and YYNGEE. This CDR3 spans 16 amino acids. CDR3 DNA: TGTGCCAGCAGCCGTGGGAGCGGGGGAAGGTCCTACGAGCAGTACTTC. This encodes CASSRGSGGRSYEQYF.

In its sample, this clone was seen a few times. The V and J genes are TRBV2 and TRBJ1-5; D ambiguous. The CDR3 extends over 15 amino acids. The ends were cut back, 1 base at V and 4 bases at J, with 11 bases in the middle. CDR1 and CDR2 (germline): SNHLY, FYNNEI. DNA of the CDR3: TGTGCCAGCAGTGAAGTCCGGGAAGGGAATCAGCCCCAGCATTTT. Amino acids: CASSEVREGNQPQHF. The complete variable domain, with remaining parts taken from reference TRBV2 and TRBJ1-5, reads EPEVTQTPSHQVTQMGQEVILRCVPISNHLYFYWYRQILGQKVEFLVSFYNNEISEKSEIFDDQFSVERPDGSNFTLKIRSTKLEDSAMYFCASSEVREGNQPQHFGDGTRLSIL.

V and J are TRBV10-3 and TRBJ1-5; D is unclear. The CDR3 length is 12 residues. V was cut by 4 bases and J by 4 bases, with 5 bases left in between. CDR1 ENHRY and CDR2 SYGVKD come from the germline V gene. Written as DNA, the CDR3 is TGTGCCATCAGTGCAGTTAATCAGCCCCAGCATTTT. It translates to CAISAVNQPQHF.